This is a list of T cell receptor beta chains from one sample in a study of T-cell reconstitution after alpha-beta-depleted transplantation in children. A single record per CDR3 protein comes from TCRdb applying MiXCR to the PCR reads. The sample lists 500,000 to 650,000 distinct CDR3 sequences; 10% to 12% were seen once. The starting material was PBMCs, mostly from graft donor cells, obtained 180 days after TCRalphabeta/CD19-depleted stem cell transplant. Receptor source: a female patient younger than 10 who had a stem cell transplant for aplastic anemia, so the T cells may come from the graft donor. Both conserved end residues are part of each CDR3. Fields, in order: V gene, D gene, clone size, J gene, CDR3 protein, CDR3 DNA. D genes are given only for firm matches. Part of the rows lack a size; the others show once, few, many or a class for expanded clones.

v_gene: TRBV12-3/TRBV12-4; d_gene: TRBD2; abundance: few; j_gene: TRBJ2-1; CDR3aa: CASSLFLAGGPDEQFF; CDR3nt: TGTGCCAGCAGTTTATTCCTAGCGGGAGGGCCGGATGAGCAGTTCTTC
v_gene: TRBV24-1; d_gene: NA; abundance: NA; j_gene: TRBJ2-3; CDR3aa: CATSDFGRPSTDTQYF; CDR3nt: TGTGCCACCAGTGATTTTGGTAGACCTAGCACAGATACGCAGTATTTT
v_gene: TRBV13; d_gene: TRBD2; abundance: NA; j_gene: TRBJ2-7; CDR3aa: CASSLAGLAGAPLYEQYF; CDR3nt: TGTGCCAGCAGCTTGGCTGGGCTAGCGGGGGCTCCACTCTACGAGCAGTACTTC
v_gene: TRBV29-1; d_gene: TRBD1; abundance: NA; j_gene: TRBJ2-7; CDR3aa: CSVEKTGKSYEQYF; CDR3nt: TGCAGCGTTGAAAAGACAGGGAAGTCCTACGAGCAGTACTTC
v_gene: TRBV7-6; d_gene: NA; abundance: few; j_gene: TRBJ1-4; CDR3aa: CASSLAVDTGLLFF; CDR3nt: TGTGCCAGCAGCTTAGCAGTGGATACAGGGCTGCTGTTTTTT
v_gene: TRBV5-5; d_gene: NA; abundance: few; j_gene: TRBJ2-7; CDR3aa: CASSLAQYEQYF; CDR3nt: TGTGCCAGCAGCTTGGCCCAGTACGAGCAGTACTTC
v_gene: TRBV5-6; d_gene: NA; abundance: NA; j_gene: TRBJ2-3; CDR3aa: CASTGEAGGRTDTQYF; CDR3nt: TGTGCCAGCACCGGCGAGGCAGGAGGTCGCACAGATACGCAGTATTTT
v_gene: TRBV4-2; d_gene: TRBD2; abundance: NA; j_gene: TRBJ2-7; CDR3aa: CASSQDRVAGGYEQYF; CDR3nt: TGTGCCAGCAGCCAAGATAGGGTAGCGGGTGGCTACGAGCAGTACTTC
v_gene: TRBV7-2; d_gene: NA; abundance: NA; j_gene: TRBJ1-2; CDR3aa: CASSFDLSNYGYTF; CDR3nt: TGTGCCAGCAGCTTTGACCTCTCTAACTATGGCTACACCTTC
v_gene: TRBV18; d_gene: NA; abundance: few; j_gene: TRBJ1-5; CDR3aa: CASSPRVIHQPQHF; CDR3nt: TGTGCCAGCTCACCAAGGGTCATTCACCAGCCCCAGCATTTT
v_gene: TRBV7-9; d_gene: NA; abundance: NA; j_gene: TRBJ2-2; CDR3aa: CASSLGETAGELFF; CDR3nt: TGTGCCAGCAGCTTAGGGGAGACAGCCGGGGAGCTGTTTTTT
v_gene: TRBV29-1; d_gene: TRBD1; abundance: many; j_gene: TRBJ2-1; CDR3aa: CSGLTGKVVNEQFF; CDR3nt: TGCAGCGGCCTGACAGGGAAAGTGGTCAATGAGCAGTTCTTC